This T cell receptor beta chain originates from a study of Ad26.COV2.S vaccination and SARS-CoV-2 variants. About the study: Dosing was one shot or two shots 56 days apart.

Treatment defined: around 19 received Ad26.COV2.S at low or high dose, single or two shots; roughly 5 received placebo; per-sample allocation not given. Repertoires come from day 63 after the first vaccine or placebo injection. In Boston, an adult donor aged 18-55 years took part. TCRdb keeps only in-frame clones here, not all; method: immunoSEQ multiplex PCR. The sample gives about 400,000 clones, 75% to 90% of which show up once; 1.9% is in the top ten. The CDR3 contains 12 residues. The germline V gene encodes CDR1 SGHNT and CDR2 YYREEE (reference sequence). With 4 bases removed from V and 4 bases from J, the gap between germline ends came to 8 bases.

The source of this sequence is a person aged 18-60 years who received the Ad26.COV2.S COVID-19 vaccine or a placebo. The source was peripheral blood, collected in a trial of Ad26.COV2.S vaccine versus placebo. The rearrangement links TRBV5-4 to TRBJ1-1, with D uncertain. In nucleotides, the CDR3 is TGTGCCAGCAGCGTGGACGGCACTGAAGCTTTCTTT. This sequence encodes CASSVDGTEAFF.